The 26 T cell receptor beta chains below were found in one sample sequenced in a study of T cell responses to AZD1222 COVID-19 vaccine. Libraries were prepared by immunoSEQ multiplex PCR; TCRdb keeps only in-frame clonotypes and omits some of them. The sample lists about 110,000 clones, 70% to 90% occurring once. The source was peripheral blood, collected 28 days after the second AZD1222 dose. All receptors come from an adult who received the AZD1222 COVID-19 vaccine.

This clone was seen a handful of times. CDR3 region: CASNTNRRGGPFHGYTF. The CDR3 nucleotides read TGTGCCAGCAACACCAATCGGAGAGGGGGCCCTTTCCATGGCTACACCTTC. The chain is built from TRBV4-2 and TRBJ1-2, with 7 bases aligning to TRBD1. CDR3 length equals 17 residues. CDR1 and CDR2 (germline): LGHNA, YNFKEQ. V gave up 7 bases and J gave up 6 bases; unmatched junction bases: 20.

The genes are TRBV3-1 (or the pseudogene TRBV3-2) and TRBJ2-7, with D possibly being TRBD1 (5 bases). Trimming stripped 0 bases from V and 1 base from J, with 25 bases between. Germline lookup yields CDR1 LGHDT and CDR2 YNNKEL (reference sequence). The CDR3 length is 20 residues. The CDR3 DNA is TGTGCCAGCAGCCAAGATAGGGGCCTCACAACCGTATTGGGGTCCTACGAGCAGTACTTC. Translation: CASSQDRGLTTVLGSYEQYF.

The CDR3 DNA reads TGTGCCTGGACGGAGGCCATTAAGAACACTGAAGCTTTCTTT. It yields the protein CAWTEAIKNTEAFF. The chain couples TRBV30 to TRBJ1-1; D remains unclear. The CDR3 runs to 14 residues. Germline V CDR1 and CDR2: GTSNPN, SVGIG (reference sequence). V lost 4 bases to trimming and J lost 1 base, with 13 bases between them.

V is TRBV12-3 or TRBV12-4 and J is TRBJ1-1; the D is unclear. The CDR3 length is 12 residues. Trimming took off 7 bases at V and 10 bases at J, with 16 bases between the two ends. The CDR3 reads CASNPLRGIAFF. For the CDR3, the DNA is TGTGCCAGCAACCCTTTGAGAGGTATAGCTTTCTTT.

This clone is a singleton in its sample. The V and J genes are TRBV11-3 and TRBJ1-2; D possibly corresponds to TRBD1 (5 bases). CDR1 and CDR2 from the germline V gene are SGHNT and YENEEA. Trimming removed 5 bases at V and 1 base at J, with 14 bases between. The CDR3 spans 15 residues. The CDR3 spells CASSPSAGHNYGYTF. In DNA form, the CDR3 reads TGTGCCAGCAGCCCCTCGGCGGGGCATAACTATGGCTACACCTTC.

CDR3: CASSLGRASNQPQHF. The CDR3 DNA sequence: TGTGCCAGCAGCTTGGGCAGGGCTAGCAATCAGCCCCAGCATTTT. The chain uses TRBV7-8 and TRBJ1-5, with D tentatively TRBD1 (5 bases). The CDR3 runs 15 residues. The V end was cut by 3 bases, the J end by 0 bases, with 9 bases between. The V gene's germline CDR1 is SGHVS and CDR2 FQNEAQ.

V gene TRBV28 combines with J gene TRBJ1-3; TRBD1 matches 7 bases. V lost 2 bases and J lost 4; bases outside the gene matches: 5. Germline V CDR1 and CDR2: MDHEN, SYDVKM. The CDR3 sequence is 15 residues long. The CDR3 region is CASSLLTGDGNTIYF. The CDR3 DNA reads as TGTGCCAGCAGTTTACTCACAGGGGACGGAAACACCATATATTTT.

The CDR3 region has the DNA TGTGCCAGCAGCCTCACTGGGAGCGGGGGGGCCTACGAGCAGTACTTC. This encodes CASSLTGSGGAYEQYF. The chain is built from TRBV11-2 and TRBJ2-7, with 10 bases aligning to TRBD2. CDR1 and CDR2 from the germline V gene are SGHAT and FQNNGV. With 5 bases clipped from V and 2 bases from J, the junction kept 9 bases outside the gene matches. The CDR3 is 16 amino acids.

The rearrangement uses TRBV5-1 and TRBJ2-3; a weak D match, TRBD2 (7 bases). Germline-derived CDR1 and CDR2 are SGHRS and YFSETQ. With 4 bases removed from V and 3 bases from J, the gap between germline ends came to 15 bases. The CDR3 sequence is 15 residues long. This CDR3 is CASSPGGPMTDTQYF. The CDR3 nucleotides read TGCGCCAGCAGCCCGGGGGGCCCGATGACAGATACGCAGTATTTT.

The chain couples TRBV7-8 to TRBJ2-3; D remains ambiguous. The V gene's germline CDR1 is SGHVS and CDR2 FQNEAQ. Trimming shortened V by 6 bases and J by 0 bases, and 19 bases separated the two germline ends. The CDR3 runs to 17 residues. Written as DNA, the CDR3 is TGTGCCAGCAGGCCGGGCGGCTACGGGCCTAGCACAGATACGCAGTATTTT. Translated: CASRPGGYGPSTDTQYF.

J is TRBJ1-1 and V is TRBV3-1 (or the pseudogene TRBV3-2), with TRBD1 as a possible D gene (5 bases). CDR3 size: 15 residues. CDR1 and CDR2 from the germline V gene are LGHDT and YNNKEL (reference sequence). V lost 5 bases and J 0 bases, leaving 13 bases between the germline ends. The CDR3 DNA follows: TGTGCCAGCAGCTTAAGATGGGGACTGAACACTGAAGCTTTCTTT. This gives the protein CASSLRWGLNTEAFF.

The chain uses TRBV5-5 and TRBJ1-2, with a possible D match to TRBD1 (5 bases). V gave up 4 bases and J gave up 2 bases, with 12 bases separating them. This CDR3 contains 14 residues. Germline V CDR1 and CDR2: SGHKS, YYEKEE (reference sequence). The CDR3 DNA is TGTGCCAGCAGCCCGGTGGGGGGGAACTATGGCTACACCTTC. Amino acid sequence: CASSPVGGNYGYTF.

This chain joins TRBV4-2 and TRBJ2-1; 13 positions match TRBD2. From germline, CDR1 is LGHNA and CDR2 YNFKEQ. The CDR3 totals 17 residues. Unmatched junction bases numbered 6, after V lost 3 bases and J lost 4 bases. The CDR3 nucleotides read TGTGCCAGCAGCCAGCCCGCGGGACTAGCGGGATACAATGAGCAGTTCTTC. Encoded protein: CASSQPAGLAGYNEQFF.

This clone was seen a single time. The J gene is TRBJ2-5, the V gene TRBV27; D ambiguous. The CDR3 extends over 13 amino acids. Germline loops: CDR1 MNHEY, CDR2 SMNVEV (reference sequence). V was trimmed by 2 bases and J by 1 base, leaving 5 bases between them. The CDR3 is CASSLALQETQYF. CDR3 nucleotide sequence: TGTGCCAGCAGTTTAGCTCTCCAAGAGACCCAGTACTTC.

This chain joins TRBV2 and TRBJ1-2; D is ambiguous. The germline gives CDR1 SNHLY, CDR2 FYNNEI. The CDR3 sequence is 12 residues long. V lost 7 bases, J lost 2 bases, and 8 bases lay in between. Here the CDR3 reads CASNAENYGYTF. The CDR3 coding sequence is TGTGCCAGCAATGCAGAAAACTATGGCTACACCTTC.

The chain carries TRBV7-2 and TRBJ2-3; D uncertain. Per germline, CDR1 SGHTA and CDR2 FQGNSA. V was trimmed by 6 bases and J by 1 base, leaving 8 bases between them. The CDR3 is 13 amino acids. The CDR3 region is CASSTTGTDTQYF. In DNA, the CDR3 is TGTGCCAGCAGTACGACGGGCACAGATACGCAGTATTTT.

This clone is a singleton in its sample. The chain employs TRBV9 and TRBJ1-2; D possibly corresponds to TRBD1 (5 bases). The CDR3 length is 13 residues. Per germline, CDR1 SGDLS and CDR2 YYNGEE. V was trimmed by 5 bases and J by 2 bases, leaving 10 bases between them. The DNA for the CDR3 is TGTGCCAGCAGTTCAGGGCCGAACTATGGCTACACCTTC. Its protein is CASSSGPNYGYTF.

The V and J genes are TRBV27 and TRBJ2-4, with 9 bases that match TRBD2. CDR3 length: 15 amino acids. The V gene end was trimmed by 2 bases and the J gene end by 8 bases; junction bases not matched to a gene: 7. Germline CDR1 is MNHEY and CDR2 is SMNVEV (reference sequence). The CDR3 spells CASSLMASGTDIQYF. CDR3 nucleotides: TGTGCCAGCAGTTTAATGGCTAGCGGGACGGACATTCAGTACTTC.

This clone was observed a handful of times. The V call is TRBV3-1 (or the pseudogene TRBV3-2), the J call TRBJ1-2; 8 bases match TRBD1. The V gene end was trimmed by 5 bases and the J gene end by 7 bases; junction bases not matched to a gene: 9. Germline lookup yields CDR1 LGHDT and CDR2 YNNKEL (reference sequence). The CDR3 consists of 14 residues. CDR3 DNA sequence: TGTGCCAGCAGCAAGATACAGGGGGGTGTTGGCTACACCTTC. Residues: CASSKIQGGVGYTF.

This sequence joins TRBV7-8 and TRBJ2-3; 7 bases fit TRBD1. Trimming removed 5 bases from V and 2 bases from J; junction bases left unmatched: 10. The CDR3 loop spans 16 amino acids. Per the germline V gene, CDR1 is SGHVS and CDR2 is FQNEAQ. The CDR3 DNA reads TGTGCCAGCAGCCGTATATACAGGGGTATCACAGATACGCAGTATTTT. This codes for CASSRIYRGITDTQYF.

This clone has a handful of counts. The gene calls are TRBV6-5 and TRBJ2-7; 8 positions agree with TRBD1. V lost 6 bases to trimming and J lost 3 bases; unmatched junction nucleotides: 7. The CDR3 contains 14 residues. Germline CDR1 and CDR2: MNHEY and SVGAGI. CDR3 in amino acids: CASRGQGSLYEQYF. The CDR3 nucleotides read TGTGCCAGCAGAGGACAGGGCAGTCTCTACGAGCAGTACTTC.

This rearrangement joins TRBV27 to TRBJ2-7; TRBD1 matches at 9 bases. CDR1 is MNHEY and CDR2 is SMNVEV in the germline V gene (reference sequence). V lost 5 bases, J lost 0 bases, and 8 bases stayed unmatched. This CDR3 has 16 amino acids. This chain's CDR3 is CASSLRQGGFSYEQYF. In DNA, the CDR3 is TGTGCCAGCAGTCTAAGACAGGGGGGATTCTCCTACGAGCAGTACTTC.

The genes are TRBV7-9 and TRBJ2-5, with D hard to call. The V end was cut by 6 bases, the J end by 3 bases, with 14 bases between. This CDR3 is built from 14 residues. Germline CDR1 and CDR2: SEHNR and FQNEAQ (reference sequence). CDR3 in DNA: TGTGCCAGCAGTCGGGTTAGCTGGGAAGAGACCCAGTACTTC. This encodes CASSRVSWEETQYF.

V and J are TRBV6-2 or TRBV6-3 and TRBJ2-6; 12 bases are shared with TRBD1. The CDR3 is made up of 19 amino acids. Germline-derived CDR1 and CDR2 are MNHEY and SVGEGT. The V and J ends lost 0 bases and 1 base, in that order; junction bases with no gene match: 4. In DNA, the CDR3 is TGTGCCAGCAGTTACTCGGGACAGGGGGCTGCTTCTGGGGCCAACGTCCTGACTTTC. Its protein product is CASSYSGQGAASGANVLTF.

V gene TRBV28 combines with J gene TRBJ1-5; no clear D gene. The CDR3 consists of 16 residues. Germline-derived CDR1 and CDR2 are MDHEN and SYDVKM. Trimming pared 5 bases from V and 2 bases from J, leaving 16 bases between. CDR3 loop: CASSPPDGRGNQPQHF. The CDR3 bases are TGTGCCAGCAGTCCCCCGGACGGGAGAGGCAATCAGCCCCAGCATTTT.

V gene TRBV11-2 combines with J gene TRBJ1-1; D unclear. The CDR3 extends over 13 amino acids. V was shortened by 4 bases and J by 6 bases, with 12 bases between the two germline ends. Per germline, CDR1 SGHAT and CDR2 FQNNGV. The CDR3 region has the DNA TGTGCCAGCAGCTCCTTAACAGATTCTGAAGCTTTCTTT. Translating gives CASSSLTDSEAFF.